A selection of T cell receptor beta chains follows, all from one sample in a study of beta chain features in type 1 diabetes. Only in-frame clones appear in the TCRdb table, and some are missing; sequencing was by immunoSEQ multiplex PCR. The sample carries hundreds of thousands of clones, about 14% recorded once. Sequenced: naive CD4+ T cells from blood. All receptors derive from a man aged 18-30 years with type 1 diabetes. Both conserved end residues are part of each CDR3. A D gene is named only where the DNA matches it firmly. The size entry is marked missing in some rows and otherwise reads once, few, many or a size class.

V gene	J gene	clone size	D gene	CDR3 DNA	CDR3 protein
TRBV7-2	TRBJ2-1	-	TRBD2	TGTGCCAGCAGCCTTAGCGGGGGGTGGAACAATGAGCAGTTCTTC	CASSLSGGWNNEQFF
TRBV30	TRBJ2-5	few	-	TGTGCCTGGAGCGATGGGGCAGGGGCGGAGACCCAGTACTTC	CAWSDGAGAETQYF
TRBV29-1	TRBJ2-5	-	-	TGCAGCGTTCACCGGCCACGGGGTGGAGAGACCCAGTACTTC	CSVHRPRGGETQYF
TRBV7-3	TRBJ2-1	few	TRBD1	TGTGCCAGCAGCTATTCCGGGACAGGAACCTACAATGAGCAGTTCTTC	CASSYSGTGTYNEQFF
TRBV28	TRBJ1-6	-	-	TGTGCCAGCAACGGCCAGAATAATTCACCCCTCCACTTT	CASNGQNNSPLHF
TRBV6-6	TRBJ2-4	few	-	TGTGCCAGCAGTTACTCTCAGACAGGTCAAAACATTCAGTACTTC	CASSYSQTGQNIQYF
TRBV11-2	TRBJ2-5	-	-	TGTGCCAGCAGCGTCGCGTTCCAAGAGACCCAGTACTTC	CASSVAFQETQYF
TRBV7-9	TRBJ1-2	-	-	TGTGCCAGCAGCTTAGAGGGAGACTATGGCTACACCTTC	CASSLEGDYGYTF
TRBV2	TRBJ2-3	-	-	TGTGCCAGCACGGTGGCAGATACGCAGTATTTT	CASTVADTQYF
TRBV30	TRBJ2-1	-	-	TGTGCCTGGAGTCGCTACAATGAGCAGTTCTTC	CAWSRYNEQFF
TRBV19	TRBJ2-1	few	-	TGTGCCAGTAGTATAGCGGAAGGTCGGAATGAGCAGTTCTTC	CASSIAEGRNEQFF
TRBV30	TRBJ2-3	-	TRBD1	TGTGCCTGGAGTCCCGGACAGGGGGCCGCAGATACGCAGTATTTT	CAWSPGQGAADTQYF
TRBV6-5	TRBJ2-1	-	-	TGTGCCAGCAGACTTCTAGCAGTACCTTACAATGAGCAGTTCTTC	CASRLLAVPYNEQFF
TRBV7-2	TRBJ2-7	-	-	TGTGCCAGCAGCACAAGTACGGGTACCTACGAGCAGTACTTC	CASSTSTGTYEQYF
TRBV9	TRBJ2-3	-	TRBD2	TGTGCCAGCAGCGCTAGCGGGGACACAGATACGCAGTATTTT	CASSASGDTDTQYF
TRBV5-4	TRBJ1-1	-	-	TGTGCCAGCAGCTTGAAGGGACGCGGGGACACTGAAGCTTTCTTT	CASSLKGRGDTEAFF
TRBV2	TRBJ1-3	few	TRBD1	TGTGCCAGCAGTGGGCCGGGACAGGGGACCTTCTCTGGAAACACCATATATTTT	CASSGPGQGTFSGNTIYF
TRBV28	TRBJ1-4	-	-	TGTGCCAGCAGTTTAAGTGGGAAACTGTTTTTT	CASSLSGKLFF
TRBV19	TRBJ1-4	few	-	TGTGCCAGTAGTCCCAGCGGAAAACTGTTTTTT	CASSPSGKLFF
TRBV7-8	TRBJ2-2	-	-	TGTGCCAGCAGCTTGTCACAAGCGAACACCGGGGAGCTGTTTTTT	CASSLSQANTGELFF
TRBV29-1	TRBJ1-1	few	TRBD1	TGCAGCGTTGAGGACAGGTGGAGCGCTGAAGCTTTCTTT	CSVEDRWSAEAFF
TRBV29-1	TRBJ1-2	-	-	TGCAGCGTAGGGCGCAGGGATACTAACTATGGCTACACCTTC	CSVGRRDTNYGYTF
TRBV7-2	TRBJ2-7	few	TRBD1	TGTGCCAGCAGCTTACAGGGGGCGCGGGAGCAGTACTTC	CASSLQGAREQYF
TRBV13	TRBJ1-1	few	-	TGTGCCAGCAGCCCGAAGCCCTACACTGAAGCTTTCTTT	CASSPKPYTEAFF
TRBV7-9	TRBJ2-7	-	-	TGTGCCAGCAGCTTAAGCCCCCAACAAGCCTCCGAGCAGTACTTC	CASSLSPQQASEQYF
TRBV7-2	TRBJ2-7	few	-	TGTGCCAGCAGCCCCGAGGGGCTTAGCTACGAGCAGTACTTC	CASSPEGLSYEQYF
TRBV27	TRBJ1-2	-	-	TGTGCCAGCAGTACCGGACAGAGGCACTATGGCTACACCTTC	CASSTGQRHYGYTF
TRBV7-2	TRBJ2-3	few	-	TGTGCCAGCAGCTTTACAGATACAGATACGCAGTATTTT	CASSFTDTDTQYF
TRBV2	TRBJ2-7	-	TRBD1	TGTGCCAGCGGGACAGGGGGTAGCGAGCAGTACTTC	CASGTGGSEQYF
TRBV4-3	TRBJ1-3	-	-	TGCGCCAGCAGCCAAGATCGAGCAGCTGGAAACACCATATATTTT	CASSQDRAAGNTIYF
TRBV6-5	TRBJ2-1	-	-	TGTGCCAGCGGGACCTCCTTTGTGGTCAATGAGCAGTTCTTC	CASGTSFVVNEQFF
TRBV5-1	TRBJ2-4	-	-	TGCGCCAGCAGCTTGGAGCCCCTGGCCAAAAACATTCAGTACTTC	CASSLEPLAKNIQYF
TRBV5-4	TRBJ2-3	-	-	TGTGCCAGCAGCTTGGCCCGGATCGGGCGGCTAATTAGCACAGATACGCAGTATTTT	CASSLARIGRLISTDTQYF
TRBV30	TRBJ1-2	few	-	TGTGCCTGGGCCCTGACACTTTTGAACTATGGCTACACCTTC	CAWALTLLNYGYTF
TRBV5-1	TRBJ2-3	-	TRBD2	TGCGCCAGCAGCTTGTCGCTAGCGGGAGTGGATACGCAGTATTTT	CASSLSLAGVDTQYF
TRBV5-1	TRBJ2-3	few	-	TGCGCCAGCAGCTTGGCCGGCAGGGGAGCGACAGATACGCAGTATTTT	CASSLAGRGATDTQYF
TRBV5-4	TRBJ2-1	-	-	TGTGCCAGCAGCACATCTAAAACCTCCTACAATGAGCAGTTCTTC	CASSTSKTSYNEQFF
TRBV2	TRBJ2-2	-	TRBD1	TGTGCCAGCAGTGAATATTATGCAGGGGGCGGGGAGCTGTTTTTT	CASSEYYAGGGELFF
TRBV5-4	TRBJ2-5	-	TRBD1	TGTGCCAGCAGCTTTGGGGGACAGGTCTCGTTCGAGACCCAGTACTTC	CASSFGGQVSFETQYF
TRBV9	TRBJ2-7	few	TRBD1	TGTGCCAGCAGCATCCGGACAGGGTCAGACGAGCAGTACTTC	CASSIRTGSDEQYF
TRBV5-1	TRBJ1-5	few	-	TGCGCCAGCAGCTTAGATCGGGGTGGTCAGCCCCAGCATTTT	CASSLDRGGQPQHF
TRBV25-1	TRBJ2-7	few	-	TGTGCCAGCAGTGCCCGGGGCTACGAGCAGTACTTC	CASSARGYEQYF